These 10 T cell receptor beta chains were all obtained from the same sample, sequenced in a study of blood T cell repertoires in COVID-19. Produced via immunoSEQ multiplex PCR; TCRdb's table is partial and in-frame only. The data contain more than 300,000 clones, roughly 90% of them singletons. Sequences were obtained from PBMCs or T cells enriched from blood (not recorded which). These TCRs come from a woman in her twenties or thirties who had recovered from COVID-19.

The rearrangement uses TRBV4-3 and TRBJ2-7; D is undetermined. The V and J ends lost 0 bases and 3 bases respectively, with 12 bases between them. This CDR3 contains 15 residues. Per the germline V gene, CDR1 is LGHNA and CDR2 is YSLEER. The CDR3 region has the DNA TGCGCCAGCAGCCAAGAGGCAGAAAACTACTACGAGCAGTACTTC. Protein product: CASSQEAENYYEQYF.

The gene calls are TRBV28 and TRBJ1-3; D perhaps matches TRBD1 (5 bases). Germline CDR1 reads MDHEN; CDR2 reads SYDVKM. V was cut by 6 bases and J by 8 bases, with 20 bases left in between. The CDR3 runs to 15 residues. CDR3 coding DNA: TGTGCCAGCAGATCGGAGTGGGGGGACGCGGACACCATATATTTT. Protein: CASRSEWGDADTIYF. The full variable domain, completed using reference TRBV28 and TRBJ1-3, is DVKVTQSSRYLVKRTGEKVFLECVQDMDHENMFWYRQDPGLGLRLIYFSYDVKMKEKGDIPEGYSVSREKKERFSLILESASTNQTSMYLCASRSEWGDADTIYFGEGSWLTVV.

V is TRBV7-2 and J is TRBJ2-5; 9 nucleotides agree with TRBD2. The CDR3 covers 14 residues. Germline V gene data show CDR1 as SGHTA and CDR2 as FQGNSA. The V and J ends lost 7 bases and 3 bases, in that order; junction bases with no gene match: 6. The CDR3 DNA is TGTGCCAGCACTCCGCGGGGGGGGGAAGAGACCCAGTACTTC. It yields the protein CASTPRGGEETQYF.

This clone was counted once. V usage is TRBV11-2 and J usage is TRBJ2-5; 7 positions agree with TRBD2. The CDR3 extends over 16 amino acids. V gave up 5 bases and J gave up 1 base; unmatched junction bases: 10. From germline, CDR1 is SGHAT and CDR2 FQNNGV. CDR3 region: CASSGGTIRSQETQYF. The DNA for the CDR3 is TGTGCCAGCAGCGGAGGGACTATCCGTTCCCAAGAGACCCAGTACTTC.

This sequence joins TRBV19 and TRBJ1-2; no clear D. There are 15 residues in the CDR3. The V gene lost 1 base and the J gene lost 1 base, with 10 bases spanning the gap. CDR1 is LNHDA and CDR2 is SQIVND in the germline V gene (reference sequence). CDR3 region: CASSIGQRVNYGYTF. DNA for the CDR3: TGTGCCAGTAGTATAGGGCAGCGGGTTAACTATGGCTACACCTTC.

DNA of the CDR3: TGTGCCAGCAGCCTTAGCGGGAGTAGCAATGAGCAGTTCTTC. Its protein product is CASSLSGSSNEQFF. J is TRBJ2-1 and V is TRBV11-3; TRBD2 aligns across 9 bases. V was clipped by 5 bases and J by 6 bases; unmatched bases: 5. The CDR3 has 14 amino acids. Germline loops: CDR1 SGHNT, CDR2 YENEEA. Together with reference TRBV11-3 and TRBJ2-1, the CDR3 gives the full variable domain: EAGVVQSPRYKIIEKKQPVAFWCNPISGHNTLYWYLQNLGQGPELLIRYENEEAVDDSQLPKDRFSAERLKGVDSTLKIQPAELGDSAVYLCASSLSGSSNEQFFGPGTRLTVL.

The chain links TRBV28 to TRBJ1-5; 8 positions match TRBD1. With 6 bases clipped from V and 7 bases from J, the junction kept 8 bases outside the gene matches. The length of the CDR3 is 14 residues. Germline values: CDR1 MDHEN, CDR2 SYDVKM. The chain's CDR3 is CASSYEQGEQPQHF. As DNA, the CDR3 is TGTGCCAGCAGCTATGAACAGGGGGAACAGCCCCAGCATTTT.

The V call is TRBV24-1, the J call TRBJ2-2, with a possible D match to TRBD1 (5 bases). Germline CDR1 is KGHDR and CDR2 is SFDVKD. Trimming took off 8 bases at V and 0 bases at J, with 9 bases between the two ends. The CDR3 totals 14 residues. The CDR3 nucleotides read TGTGCCACCAAAGGGGCGACGAACACCGGGGAGCTGTTTTTT. Amino acid sequence: CATKGATNTGELFF.

CDR3 bases: TGTGCCAGCTCCTCCGCAGGACTAGCGGGTGAGACCCAGTACTTC. It encodes CASSSAGLAGETQYF. This sequence joins TRBV7-2 and TRBJ2-5, with 11 bases matching TRBD2. The V gene's germline CDR1 is SGHTA and CDR2 FQGNSA. This CDR3 region has 15 residues. The V and J ends lost 8 bases and 5 bases, in that order; junction bases with no gene match: 10.

This sequence joins TRBV21-1 and TRBJ1-1; the D call in the table, TRBD1, was not verified against the DNA. TRBV21-1 is a pseudogene. This CDR3 contains 16 residues. For the CDR3, the DNA is TGTGCCAGCAGCAAAGAGGGGACAGGGGTGAACACTGAAGCTTTCTTT. Amino acid sequence: CASSKEGTGVNTEAFF.